This entry concerns a single TCR beta chain. This table comes from immunoSEQ multiplex PCR, and its TCRdb copy is limited to in-frame clones, with some not included. The table records approximately 140,000 clones, over 70% of them present only once. The data are from a study of blood T cell repertoires in COVID-19. The germline CDR1 and CDR2 sequences are MNHEY and SMNVEV (reference sequence). Trimming removed 5 bases at V and 0 bases at J, with 10 bases between. This CDR3 is 14 amino acids long. The TCR sequence derives from a middle-aged man in a cohort exposed to, infected with or recovered from COVID-19 (not recorded which). Sequencing input: PBMCs or T cells enriched from blood (not recorded which). J is TRBJ1-1 and V is TRBV27, with a tentative D call TRBD1 (5 bases). DNA for the CDR3: TGTGCCAGCAGTACCAGGGTTCTGAACACTGAAGCTTTCTTT. Protein sequence: CASSTRVLNTEAFF.